This is a list of T cell receptor beta chains from one sample in a study of cytomegalovirus exposure and HLA in healthy donors. Method: immunoSEQ multiplex PCR; TCRdb's copy keeps in-frame clones and lacks some. The sample shows 130,000 or so clones, and roughly 1.5% sits with its ten largest clones. Input material: PBMCs. These receptors were taken from a woman aged 40 to 50 in good health and CMV-seronegative. Each CDR3 is given with its conserved first and last residue. Each record gives: D gene, J gene, V gene, CDR3 DNA, CDR3 protein. The D gene is left open where the match is weak.

- | TRBJ2-5 | TRBV15 | TGTGCCACCAGCAGAGATAACACAGGGAGCGGTCAAGAGACCCAGTACTTC | CATSRDNTGSGQETQYF
TRBD1 | TRBJ2-6 | TRBV7-9 | TGTGCCAGCAGCTCTAGGGGGCGAGGGGCCAACGTCCTGACTTTC | CASSSRGRGANVLTF
- | TRBJ1-1 | TRBV6-5 | TGTGCCAGCAGTTATAATGAAGGGGGCACTGAAGCTTTCTTT | CASSYNEGGTEAFF
TRBD1 | TRBJ2-5 | TRBV28 | TGTGCCAGCAGTTTATCAGGGCAGGGGGAAGAGACCCAGTACTTC | CASSLSGQGEETQYF
TRBD1 | TRBJ1-2 | TRBV2 | TGTGCCAGCAGTCGGGACAGGGCCCCTGGTGAGGATGGCTACACCTTC | CASSRDRAPGEDGYTF
TRBD2 | TRBJ2-4 | TRBV19 | TGTGCCAGTAGCCCAGCGGGGCCGCAGGCCAAAAACATTCAGTACTTC | CASSPAGPQAKNIQYF
TRBD2 | TRBJ2-1 | TRBV7-8 | TGTGCCAGCAGCCCCAGGACTAGCGGGGCCCTTTACAATGAGCAGTTCTTC | CASSPRTSGALYNEQFF
- | TRBJ2-5 | TRBV11-1 | TGTGCCAGCAGCTTAGGGTGGTCAGGGAGGATGAAGACCCAGTACTTC | CASSLGWSGRMKTQYF
- | TRBJ2-3 | TRBV6-4 | TGTGCCAGCAGTGACTCGAAGGGGGGGCCAGATACGCAGTATTTT | CASSDSKGGPDTQYF
- | TRBJ1-3 | TRBV14 | TGTGCCAGCAGCGTCGACTTAAACTCTGGAAACACCATATATTTT | CASSVDLNSGNTIYF
TRBD2 | TRBJ2-1 | TRBV7-2 | TGTGCCAGCAGCTTCGGCGGGGGGTTCAATGAGCAGTTCTTC | CASSFGGGFNEQFF
- | TRBJ1-2 | TRBV28 | TGTGCCAGCAGTTTATCCTGGAATCCGAGGAACTATGGCTACACCTTC | CASSLSWNPRNYGYTF
- | TRBJ2-1 | TRBV4-3 | TGCGCCAGCAGGTTGAACAGGGTGACTGAGCAGTTCTTC | CASRLNRVTEQFF
- | TRBJ1-1 | TRBV10-3 | TGTGCCATCATTGGGGCCATGAACACTGAAGCTTTCTTT | CAIIGAMNTEAFF
- | TRBJ2-2 | TRBV27 | TGTGCCAGCAGTCCCCGGGGAAGAGACACCGGGGAGCTGTTTTTT | CASSPRGRDTGELFF
- | TRBJ1-2 | TRBV2 | TGTGCCAGCAACAGGGACGGTTCTAACTATGGCTACACCTTC | CASNRDGSNYGYTF
- | TRBJ2-2 | TRBV4-2 | TGTGCCAGCAGCCATTTCCTCGGAGGGTCCTGGGACGGGGAGCTGTTTTTT | CASSHFLGGSWDGELFF
TRBD1 | TRBJ2-5 | TRBV12-5 | TGTGCTAGTGGTTTAGGACAGGGAGGCCGGGAGACCCAGTACTTC | CASGLGQGGRETQYF
- | TRBJ1-6 | TRBV27 | TGTGCCAGCAGTTTACAGGGATACTCACCCCTCCACTTT | CASSLQGYSPLHF
TRBD1 | TRBJ1-5 | TRBV19 | TGTGCCAGTAGTTTCCAATACCGACAGGGGACCAATCAGCCCCAGCATTTT | CASSFQYRQGTNQPQHF
- | TRBJ1-1 | TRBV5-1 | TGCGCCAGCAGCTTCTCTGCGGCTGACACTGAAGCTTTCTTT | CASSFSAADTEAFF
TRBD1 | TRBJ1-2 | TRBV7-9 | TGTGCCAGCAGCTTAGTAGGGACAGGGGGATCAGGTGGCTACACCTTC | CASSLVGTGGSGGYTF
- | TRBJ1-3 | TRBV5-5 | TGTGCCAGCAGCCGGAGTCAAGGATCTGGAAACACCATATATTTT | CASSRSQGSGNTIYF